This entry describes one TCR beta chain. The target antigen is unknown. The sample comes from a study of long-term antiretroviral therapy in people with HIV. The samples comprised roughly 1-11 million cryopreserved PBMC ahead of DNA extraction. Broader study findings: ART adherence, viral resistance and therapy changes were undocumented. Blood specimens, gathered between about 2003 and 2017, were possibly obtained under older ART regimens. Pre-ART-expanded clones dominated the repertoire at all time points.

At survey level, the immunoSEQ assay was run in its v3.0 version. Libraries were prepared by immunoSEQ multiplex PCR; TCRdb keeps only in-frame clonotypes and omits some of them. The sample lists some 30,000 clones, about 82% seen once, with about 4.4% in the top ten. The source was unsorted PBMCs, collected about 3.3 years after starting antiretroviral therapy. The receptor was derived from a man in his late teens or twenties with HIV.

CDR3 coding DNA: TGTGCCAGCTCACCCGGCGCAACTAATGAAAAACTGTTTTTT. Protein sequence: CASSPGATNEKLFF. The V and J genes are TRBV18 and TRBJ1-4; D remains ambiguous. V was clipped by 3 bases and J by 0 bases, with 5 bases between them. CDR3 length equals 14 residues. The germline gives CDR1 KGHSH, CDR2 LQKENI.